The rows below give T cell receptor beta chains drawn from one sample of a study of cytomegalovirus exposure and HLA in healthy donors. TCRdb's copy holds only in-frame clones and misses some; the assay was immunoSEQ multiplex PCR. The sample table includes about 91,000 clones. The sequenced sample was PBMCs. Source of these receptors: a woman under 40 in good health and CMV-seronegative. Both conserved end residues are part of each CDR3. Each record gives: J gene, D gene, V gene, clone size, CDR3 DNA, CDR3 protein. The D gene is left open where the match is weak. Where a row states a size, it is once, few, many or the class of an expanded clone; other rows omit it.

>TRBJ1-1|TRBD1|TRBV27|NA
TGTGCCAGCAGTTTAAAAGGGGGCCTGAACACTGAAGCTTTCTTT
CASSLKGGLNTEAFF
>TRBJ1-1|NA|TRBV5-4|NA
TGTGCCAGCAGCTCTGGACTCAACACTGAAGCTTTCTTT
CASSSGLNTEAFF
>TRBJ1-4|TRBD1|TRBV2|NA
TGTGCCAGCAGTGAACTAAGACAGGGACCGACAACTAATGAAAAACTGTTTTTT
CASSELRQGPTTNEKLFF
>TRBJ2-1|TRBD2|TRBV4-1|NA
TGCGCCAGCAGCCAACCCACTAGCGGGAGTTGGAATGAGCAGTTCTTC
CASSQPTSGSWNEQFF
>TRBJ2-1|NA|TRBV9|NA
TGTGCCAGCAGCGTAGCTGGAGGGGAAGAAGGGGACAATGAGCAGTTCTTC
CASSVAGGEEGDNEQFF
>TRBJ2-7|TRBD2|TRBV7-9|NA
TGTGCCAGCAGCTTATTGGGCCTAGCGGACTCCTACGAGCAGTACTTC
CASSLLGLADSYEQYF
>TRBJ2-6|TRBD2|TRBV18|NA
TGTGCCAGCTCACCGTATGTGACTAGCGGGGGGCCGAGCTCTGGGGCCAACGTCCTGACTTTC
CASSPYVTSGGPSSGANVLTF
>TRBJ1-1|TRBD1|TRBV5-5|NA
TGTGCCAGCAGCTTGAGAGGGGGCGTGAACACTGAAGCTTTCTTT
CASSLRGGVNTEAFF
>TRBJ2-7|NA|TRBV6-5|NA
TGTGCCAGCTATCGGAGCTCCTACGAGCAGTACTTC
CASYRSSYEQYF
>TRBJ2-5|TRBD2|TRBV6-1|NA
TGTGCCACCGGGACTAGCGGGGGCCAAGAGACCCAGTACTTC
CATGTSGGQETQYF
>TRBJ1-2|TRBD1|TRBV6-5|NA
TGTGCCAGCAGTTACGACAGGGACAACTATGGCTACACCTTC
CASSYDRDNYGYTF
>TRBJ1-2|NA|TRBV29-1|NA
TGCAGCGTTGAAGACCAGGGGAACTATGGCTACACCTTC
CSVEDQGNYGYTF
>TRBJ2-7|TRBD2|TRBV2|NA
TGTGCCACCCAAGTCAATATACTAGCGGGGGGGAGCTCCTACGAGCAGTACTTC
CATQVNILAGGSSYEQYF
>TRBJ1-5|NA|TRBV27|NA
TGTGCCAGCAGTTCAAACACCCAGGGCGGGGATCAGCCCCAGCATTTT
CASSSNTQGGDQPQHF
>TRBJ1-5|NA|TRBV15|NA
TGTGCCACCAGCAGAGGAGCCCAGGGAAATCAGCCCCAGCATTTT
CATSRGAQGNQPQHF
>TRBJ1-2|NA|TRBV19|NA
TGTGCCAGTAAATACCGACATGAAGCCCAATCTAACTATGGCTACACCTTC
CASKYRHEAQSNYGYTF
>TRBJ2-7|NA|TRBV10-3|NA
TGTGCCATCAGTCCCTACAGGGAAAGGGAGCAGTACTTC
CAISPYREREQYF
>TRBJ2-1|NA|TRBV25-1|NA
TGTGCCAGCAGTTTGGCCAGGGAGCAGTTCTTC
CASSLAREQFF
>TRBJ2-2|TRBD1|TRBV7-3|NA
TGTGCCAGCAGTCTCCGCCCCCCGGGACAGGGTGTTCCCGGGGAGCTGTTTTTT
CASSLRPPGQGVPGELFF
>TRBJ2-1|NA|TRBV4-1|NA
TGCGCCAGCAGCCCTGACTCCCAGAGGAATGAGCAGTTCTTC
CASSPDSQRNEQFF
>TRBJ2-2|NA|TRBV28|NA
TGTGCCAGCAGTTTGCGGGGGCCGTCTGTTTTT
CASSLRGPSVF
>TRBJ2-7|NA|TRBV5-4|NA
TGTGCCAGCAGCTTGCGGGACACTTCCTACGAGCAGTACTTC
CASSLRDTSYEQYF
>TRBJ1-1|NA|TRBV5-4|NA
TGTGCCAGCAGCCGACCCGACAGGAGGTTCACTGAAGCTTTCTTT
CASSRPDRRFTEAFF
>TRBJ1-2|NA|TRBV10-3|NA
TGTGCCAGCATGGCCCGGGACAACCGCTACTATGGCTACACCTTC
CASMARDNRYYGYTF
>TRBJ1-2|NA|TRBV5-1|NA
TGCGCCAGCAGCTTGGACAGGGATGGCTACACCTTC
CASSLDRDGYTF
>TRBJ1-6|NA|TRBV28|NA
TGTGCCAGCAGTTCGGGGAGCTCCTATAATTCACCCCTCCACTTT
CASSSGSSYNSPLHF
>TRBJ1-2|TRBD1|TRBV6-6|NA
TGTGCCAGCAGTTACTCGTCAGGGGGGTTCTATGGCTACACCTTC
CASSYSSGGFYGYTF
>TRBJ2-7|NA|TRBV6-5|NA
TGTGCCAGCAGCTACCATACAGGGCCATACGAGCAGTACTTC
CASSYHTGPYEQYF
>TRBJ2-1|NA|TRBV27|NA
TGTGCCAGCAGCCGGGAGAGCTCCTACAATGAGCAGTTCTTC
CASSRESSYNEQFF
>TRBJ2-6|NA|TRBV29-1|NA
TGCAGCGTCCTCAGCCTGATGAGACAGGGGGCCAACGTCCTGACTTTC
CSVLSLMRQGANVLTF
>TRBJ2-1|TRBD2|TRBV6-4|NA
TGTGCCAGCAGTGACGCCAGCGGGGGGGCCCCCGGTGAGCAGTTCTTC
CASSDASGGAPGEQFF
>TRBJ2-1|NA|TRBV25-1|NA
TGTGCCAGCAGCCCTCTAGCGCCCTCCTACAATGAGCAGTTCTTC
CASSPLAPSYNEQFF
>TRBJ2-7|TRBD2|TRBV29-1|NA
TGCAGCGTGGGGACTAGCGGCCCTTCCTACGAGCAGTACTTC
CSVGTSGPSYEQYF
>TRBJ1-1|NA|TRBV7-6|NA
TGTGCCAGCCGGGGGATAAACACTGAAGCTTTCTTT
CASRGINTEAFF
>TRBJ1-1|TRBD1|TRBV7-3|NA
TGTGCCAGCAGCCCGGGACAGTCGGGCACTGAAGCTTTCTTT
CASSPGQSGTEAFF
>TRBJ2-1|TRBD2|TRBV11-2|NA
TGTGCCAGCAGCCCCCTTAGGGCGACTAGCGGTGTTTACAATGAGCAGTTCTTC
CASSPLRATSGVYNEQFF
>TRBJ2-7|TRBD1|TRBV19|NA
TGTGCCAGTAGTACCTCCGGGACAGGTTCCTACGAGCAGTACTTC
CASSTSGTGSYEQYF
>TRBJ2-3|NA|TRBV10-2|NA
TGCGCCAGCAGATTTAGCGCAGATACGCAGTATTTT
CASRFSADTQYF
>TRBJ1-1|TRBD1|TRBV6-5|NA
TGTGCCAGCAGTTCGACAGGGGGAAACACTGAAGCTTTCTTT
CASSSTGGNTEAFF
>TRBJ1-4|TRBD1|TRBV29-1|NA
TGCAGCGTCAGCAGTACAGGGGTGGACGAAAAACTGTTTTTT
CSVSSTGVDEKLFF
>TRBJ1-5|TRBD1|TRBV10-3|NA
TGTGCCATCAGGGACAGGGACAATCAGCCCCAGCATTTT
CAIRDRDNQPQHF
>TRBJ2-7|TRBD1|TRBV5-4|NA
TGTGCCAGCAGCCGGGACAGGGGATACGAGCAGTACTTC
CASSRDRGYEQYF
>TRBJ2-7|NA|TRBV15|NA
TGTGCCACCAGCAGGGGCCGGTCTTCCTACGAGCAGTACTTC
CATSRGRSSYEQYF
>TRBJ1-2|TRBD1|TRBV10-3|NA
TGTGCCATCAGTGCCGGGACAGGGAACTATGGCTACACCTTC
CAISAGTGNYGYTF
>TRBJ2-6|NA|TRBV4-1|NA
TGCGCCAGCAGCCAAGGAGGCTACTCTGGGGCCAACGTCCTGACTTTC
CASSQGGYSGANVLTF
>TRBJ1-2|NA|TRBV7-2|NA
TGTGCCAGCAGCTTAGTGGGGAGCGGAGTGTACTATGGCTACACCTTC
CASSLVGSGVYYGYTF
>TRBJ2-7|TRBD1|TRBV7-2|NA
TGTGCCAGCAGCTCGGACAGGGGACGGCAGTACTTC
CASSSDRGRQYF
>TRBJ2-7|NA|TRBV5-6|NA
TGTGCCAGCAGCTTTCAGACAGCCTACTACGAGCAGTACTTC
CASSFQTAYYEQYF
>TRBJ2-2|NA|TRBV18|NA
TGTGCCAGCTCTCTCGGGACAACGAACACCGGGGAGCTGTTTTTT
CASSLGTTNTGELFF
>TRBJ1-3|NA|TRBV2|medium-sized
TGTGCCAGCAGGGGAGACTCTGGAAACACCATATATTTT
CASRGDSGNTIYF
>TRBJ2-5|NA|TRBV4-2|NA
TGTGCCAGCAGCCAAGAAATAAGGGCCTCGACTAGGCTTGTGGCAGAGACCCAGTACTTC
CASSQEIRASTRLVAETQYF
>TRBJ2-7|TRBD2|TRBV18|NA
TGTGCCAGCTCACCTCTCACTAGCGGGGGTCAATACGAGCAGTACTTC
CASSPLTSGGQYEQYF